The 2 T cell receptor beta chains listed next were all sequenced from one sample in a study of OX40 agonist ivuxolimab in advanced cancers. The data were produced by immunoSEQ multiplex PCR, yet TCRdb's version contains in-frame clones alone and is incomplete. The sample has about 64,000 clones, around 84% seen once. Specimen: CD4+ or CD8+ T cells sorted from blood, collected in a trial of the OX40 agonist ivuxolimab. Receptors were obtained from an adult with an advanced solid tumor such as melanoma, head and neck, liver or kidney cancer.

This clone occurred a few times. The CDR3 protein is CASSLRQGLYEQYF. CDR3 in DNA: TGTGCCAGCAGCTTAAGGCAGGGCCTTTACGAGCAGTACTTC. The chain employs TRBV7-8 and TRBJ2-7, with D perhaps TRBD1 (5 bases). The CDR3 length is 14 residues. Germline CDR1 is SGHVS and CDR2 is FQNEAQ. V shed 2 bases and J shed 4 bases, with 12 bases lying between them.

V is TRBV5-1 and J is TRBJ2-3; tentative D call: TRBD1 (6 bases). This CDR3 comprises 14 residues. The germline V gene has CDR1 SGHRS and CDR2 YFSETQ. The V end was cut by 0 bases, the J end by 6 bases, with 11 bases between. The CDR3 DNA reads TGCGCCAGCAGCTTGGCGCAGGGGCGGGATACGCAGTATTTT. It encodes CASSLAQGRDTQYF.